A selection of T cell receptor beta chains follows, all from one sample in a study of blood T cells in healthy people across ages. Each CDR3 protein gets one entry after TCRdb re-called the 5' RACE reads with MiXCR. The table shows 550,000 to 700,000 distinct CDR3 sequences, with 27% occurring only once. Material: blood. All receptors derive from a woman in her 70s in good health. The CDR3 runs from the conserved cysteine through the conserved F or W. The D gene is left open where the match is weak. Size is omitted from some rows. Given values are once, few, many or a class for expanded clones.

v_gene	d_gene	j_gene	abundance	CDR3nt	CDR3aa
TRBV2	TRBD2	TRBJ2-1	NA	TGTGCCAGCAGTATAGGACTAGCGGAGTACAATGAGCAGTTCTTC	CASSIGLAEYNEQFF
TRBV9	NA	TRBJ2-1	NA	TGTGCCAGCAGCGTAGCTGTACTACTGCATGAGCAGTTCTTC	CASSVAVLLHEQFF
TRBV6-2/TRBV6-3	NA	TRBJ2-1	NA	TGTGCCAGCAGTTACTATAGCTCCTACAATGAGCAGTTCTTC	CASSYYSSYNEQFF
TRBV7-9	TRBD1	TRBJ1-2	NA	TGTGCCAGCAGCTCCCTGACAGGGTCGGGGAACTATGGCTACACCTTC	CASSSLTGSGNYGYTF
TRBV7-2	NA	TRBJ1-2	few	TGTGCCAGCAGCTTAGACGTAATGATCTATGGCTACACCTTC	CASSLDVMIYGYTF
TRBV6-2/TRBV6-3	TRBD2	TRBJ2-7	NA	TGTGCCAGCTACCCCGCACTACAAGCGGGGGTCTCCTACGAGCAGTACTTC	CASYPALQAGVSYEQYF
TRBV20-1	TRBD1	TRBJ2-6	NA	TGCAGAAGCCCGGGACAGGGGTTCTCTGGGGCCAACGTCCTGACTTTC	CRSPGQGFSGANVLTF
TRBV10-3	TRBD2	TRBJ2-1	NA	TGTGCCATCTCAACCGCGGGGGGGCATTACAATGAGCAGTTCTTC	CAISTAGGHYNEQFF
TRBV5-1	NA	TRBJ1-2	NA	TGCGCCAGCAGCTTGGAGATTCAGGGTTGGTCTGGCTACACCTTC	CASSLEIQGWSGYTF
TRBV4-3	NA	TRBJ2-1	NA	TGCGCCAGCAGCCAAGATGGGGGGTACGAGCAGTTCTTC	CASSQDGGYEQFF
TRBV9	TRBD1	TRBJ1-6	NA	TGTGCCAGCAGCGTTGGGGCAGGGGGTAATTCACCCCTCCACTTT	CASSVGAGGNSPLHF
TRBV7-2	NA	TRBJ2-1	NA	TGTGCCAGCAGCTTATTCGCGGGGCTGATGAATGAGCAGTTCTTC	CASSLFAGLMNEQFF
TRBV6-2/TRBV6-3	NA	TRBJ2-7	few	TGTGCCAGCAGTGGGGTTGGGAGCCCCTACGAGCAGTACTTC	CASSGVGSPYEQYF
TRBV27	NA	TRBJ2-1	NA	TGTGCCAGCAGTTATCCCAGTAGGGGTCAGAGCGATGAGCAGTTCTTC	CASSYPSRGQSDEQFF
TRBV7-2	NA	TRBJ1-2	NA	TGTGCCAGCAGCTTAGATCACGGATTCTATGGCTACACCTTC	CASSLDHGFYGYTF
TRBV11-2	NA	TRBJ1-5	many	TGTGCCAGCAGCTTAAGAGCGGACACCTCCAATCAGCCCCAGCATTTT	CASSLRADTSNQPQHF
TRBV7-2	TRBD1	TRBJ1-2	NA	TGTGCCAGCAGCTTATCCCTGACAGGGGGTAACTATGGCTACACCTTC	CASSLSLTGGNYGYTF
TRBV28	NA	TRBJ1-5	NA	TGTGCCAGCAGTTTATCCCTCTTTAAGGCAGGGAAGAATCAGCCCCAGCATTTT	CASSLSLFKAGKNQPQHF
TRBV6-5	NA	TRBJ1-4	NA	TGTGCCAGCAGACCAAACAGCCCAACTAATGAAAAACTGTTTTTT	CASRPNSPTNEKLFF
TRBV7-9	TRBD1	TRBJ2-2	NA	TGTGCCAGCTCCACGGGACAGACGAACACCGGGGAGCTGTTTTTT	CASSTGQTNTGELFF
TRBV7-8	NA	TRBJ2-5	few	TGTGCCAGCAGCTTAGTTTCCCTGCCCCAAGAGACCCAGTACTTC	CASSLVSLPQETQYF
TRBV20-1	TRBD1	TRBJ1-2	NA	TGCAGTGCCCTCATGACAGGGGGCAGTGGCTACACCTTC	CSALMTGGSGYTF
TRBV15	TRBD2	TRBJ2-1	NA	TGTGCCACCAGCAGAGATCTGCCAGGGACTACCAACAATGAGCAGTTCTTC	CATSRDLPGTTNNEQFF
TRBV25-1	TRBD1	TRBJ2-6	NA	TGTGCCAGCAGCGGACAGGGGAGAACTGGGGCCAACGTCCTGACTTTC	CASSGQGRTGANVLTF
TRBV7-9	NA	TRBJ1-2	few	TGTGCCAGCAGTCTGACAGCTGGATATGGCTACACCTTC	CASSLTAGYGYTF
TRBV9	NA	TRBJ2-1	NA	TGTGCCAGCAGCGTAGCTGGGGGGCGGTCCTACAATGAGCAGTTCTTC	CASSVAGGRSYNEQFF
TRBV28	NA	TRBJ1-2	few	TGTGCCAGCAGTCTACAGCGGTATGGCTACACCTTC	CASSLQRYGYTF
TRBV5-1	TRBD1	TRBJ2-7	NA	TGCGCCAGCAGCTTGGCCAAGGGGGCCTTTTACGAGCAGTACTTC	CASSLAKGAFYEQYF
TRBV20-1	NA	TRBJ2-5	once	TGCAGTGCTACTTTGACTAAACACCAAGAGACCCAGTACTTC	CSATLTKHQETQYF
TRBV7-2	NA	TRBJ1-5	NA	TGTGCCAGCAGCCTTACCACAGATACGCAGCATTTT	CASSLTTDTQHF
TRBV9	NA	TRBJ2-1	NA	TGTGCCAGCAGCGTATCAGGGACCTACAATGAGCAGTTCTTC	CASSVSGTYNEQFF
TRBV20-1	NA	TRBJ1-5	few	TGCAGTGCTCGAGAGGGGGGCGCAAATAATCAGCCCCAGCATTTT	CSAREGGANNQPQHF
TRBV29-1	NA	TRBJ2-2	few	TGCAGCGTTGGTAGGACAAGTTGGACCGGGGAGCTGTTTTTT	CSVGRTSWTGELFF
TRBV3-1	NA	TRBJ1-1	NA	TGTGCCAGCGTCCCCAGGGTTGGAGCTGAAGCTTTCTTT	CASVPRVGAEAFF
TRBV12-3/TRBV12-4	NA	TRBJ1-3	NA	TGTGCCAGCAGATCGCGGACCCAGGGAAACACCATATATTTT	CASRSRTQGNTIYF
TRBV20-1	TRBD1	TRBJ2-3	NA	TGCAGTGCTAGAGACATACCGGGACAGGGAGGCACAGATACACAGTATTTT	CSARDIPGQGGTDTQYF
TRBV5-1	TRBD2	TRBJ2-5	NA	TGTGCCAGCAGCCTACCCCTAGCGGGGGGGGAGACCCAGTACTTC	CASSLPLAGGETQYF
TRBV11-2	TRBD2	TRBJ2-4	NA	TGTGCCAGCAGCTTAGTAGCGGGGGGGCCCACCATTCAGTACTTC	CASSLVAGGPTIQYF
TRBV28	TRBD1	TRBJ2-7	many	TGTGCCAGTAAGACATTAAACAGGGGCCTCGCCGAGCAGTACTTC	CASKTLNRGLAEQYF
TRBV5-1	NA	TRBJ2-6	NA	TGCGCCAGCAGCTTGGCTGGGTCCGTGGCGGCTGGGGCCAACGTCCTGACTTTC	CASSLAGSVAAGANVLTF
TRBV27	TRBD1	TRBJ2-1	NA	TGTGCCAGCAGTTCCCTACAAACAGGGGTCGATGAGCAGTTCTTC	CASSSLQTGVDEQFF